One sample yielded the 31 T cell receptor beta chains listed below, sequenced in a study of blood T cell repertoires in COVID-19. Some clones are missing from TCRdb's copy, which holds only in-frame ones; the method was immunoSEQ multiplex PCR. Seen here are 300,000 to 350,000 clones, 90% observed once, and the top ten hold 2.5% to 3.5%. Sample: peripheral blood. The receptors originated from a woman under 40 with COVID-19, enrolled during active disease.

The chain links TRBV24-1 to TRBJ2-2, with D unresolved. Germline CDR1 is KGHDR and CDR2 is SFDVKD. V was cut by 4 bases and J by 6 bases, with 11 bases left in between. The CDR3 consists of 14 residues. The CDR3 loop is CATSDPSGSGELFF. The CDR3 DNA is TGTGCCACCAGTGACCCGTCAGGATCCGGGGAGCTGTTTTTT.

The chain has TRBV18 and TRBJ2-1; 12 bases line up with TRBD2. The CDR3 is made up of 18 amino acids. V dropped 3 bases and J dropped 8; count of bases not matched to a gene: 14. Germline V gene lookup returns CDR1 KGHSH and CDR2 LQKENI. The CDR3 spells CASSPYTSRTSGIYEQFF. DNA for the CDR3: TGTGCCAGCTCACCTTACACGTCCCGGACTAGCGGGATCTATGAGCAGTTCTTC.

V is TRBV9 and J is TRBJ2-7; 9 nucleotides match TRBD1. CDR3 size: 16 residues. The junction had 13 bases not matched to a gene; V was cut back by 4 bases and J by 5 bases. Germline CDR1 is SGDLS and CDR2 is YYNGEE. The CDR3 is CASSPMPGQGVDEQYF. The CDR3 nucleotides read TGTGCCAGCAGCCCGATGCCGGGACAGGGAGTTGACGAGCAGTACTTC.

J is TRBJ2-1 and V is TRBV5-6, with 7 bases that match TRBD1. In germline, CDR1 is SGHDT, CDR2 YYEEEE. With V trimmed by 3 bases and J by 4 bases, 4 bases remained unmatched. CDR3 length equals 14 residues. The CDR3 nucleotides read TGTGCCAGCAGCTCCGGGACAGAATACAATGAGCAGTTCTTC. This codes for CASSSGTEYNEQFF.

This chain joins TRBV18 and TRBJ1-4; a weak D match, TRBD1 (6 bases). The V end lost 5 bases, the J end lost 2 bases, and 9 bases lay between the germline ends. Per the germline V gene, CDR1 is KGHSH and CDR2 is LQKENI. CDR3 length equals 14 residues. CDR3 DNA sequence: TGTGCCAGCTCAACGGGGGGCACTAATGAAAAACTGTTTTTT. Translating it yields CASSTGGTNEKLFF.

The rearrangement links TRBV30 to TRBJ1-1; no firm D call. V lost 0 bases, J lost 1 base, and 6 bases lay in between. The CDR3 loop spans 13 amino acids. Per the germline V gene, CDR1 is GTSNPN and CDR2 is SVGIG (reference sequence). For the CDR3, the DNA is TGTGCCTGGAGTGTCCGACAGAACACTGAAGCTTTCTTT. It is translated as CAWSVRQNTEAFF.

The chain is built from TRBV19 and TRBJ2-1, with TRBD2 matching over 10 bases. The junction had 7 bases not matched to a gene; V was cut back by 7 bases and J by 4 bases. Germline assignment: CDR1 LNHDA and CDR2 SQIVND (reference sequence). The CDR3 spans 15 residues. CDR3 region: CASNPSSGRYNEQFF. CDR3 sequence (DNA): TGTGCCAGTAATCCGTCTAGCGGGAGATACAATGAGCAGTTCTTC.

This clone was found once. For the CDR3, the DNA is TGCGCCAGCAGTGACCCCGACAGGACCCTCGCAGATACGCAGTATTTT. Amino acids: CASSDPDRTLADTQYF. The gene calls are TRBV10-2 and TRBJ2-3; tentatively, D is TRBD1 (6 bases). V dropped 3 bases and J dropped 4 bases, with 17 bases sitting between them. Germline assignment: CDR1 WSHSY and CDR2 SAAADI. The CDR3 extends over 16 amino acids.

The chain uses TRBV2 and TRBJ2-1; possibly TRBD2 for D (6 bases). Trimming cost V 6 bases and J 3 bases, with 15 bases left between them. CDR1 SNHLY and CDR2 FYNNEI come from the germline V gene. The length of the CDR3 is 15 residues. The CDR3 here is CASRGGVAVYNEQFF. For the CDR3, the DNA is TGTGCCAGCAGGGGGGGAGTAGCTGTCTACAATGAGCAGTTCTTC.

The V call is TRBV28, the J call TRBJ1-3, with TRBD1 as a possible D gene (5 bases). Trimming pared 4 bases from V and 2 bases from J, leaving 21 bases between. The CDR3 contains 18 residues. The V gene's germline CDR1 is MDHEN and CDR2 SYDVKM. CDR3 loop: CASSSPRSRASPGNTIYF. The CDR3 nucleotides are TGTGCCAGCAGTTCCCCCCGATCCAGGGCGAGCCCTGGAAACACCATATATTTT.

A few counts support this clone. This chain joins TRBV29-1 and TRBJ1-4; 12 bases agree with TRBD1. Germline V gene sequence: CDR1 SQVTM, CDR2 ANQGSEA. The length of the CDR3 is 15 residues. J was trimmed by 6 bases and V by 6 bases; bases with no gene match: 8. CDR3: CSVDSGTGGDEKLFF. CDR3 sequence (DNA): TGCAGCGTGGACTCCGGGACAGGGGGCGATGAAAAACTGTTTTTT.

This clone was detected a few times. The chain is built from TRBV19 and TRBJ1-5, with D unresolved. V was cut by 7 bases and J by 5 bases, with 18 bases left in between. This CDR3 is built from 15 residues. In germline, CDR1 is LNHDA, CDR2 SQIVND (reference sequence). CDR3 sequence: CASTYRGSSHQPQHF. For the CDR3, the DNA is TGTGCCAGTACCTATAGAGGCAGCAGCCATCAGCCCCAGCATTTT. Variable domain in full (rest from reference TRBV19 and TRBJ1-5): DGGITQSPKYLFRKEGQNVTLSCEQNLNHDAMYWYRQDPGQGLRLIYYSQIVNDFQKGDIAEGYSVSREKKESFPLTVTSAQKNPTAFYLCASTYRGSSHQPQHFGDGTRLSIL.

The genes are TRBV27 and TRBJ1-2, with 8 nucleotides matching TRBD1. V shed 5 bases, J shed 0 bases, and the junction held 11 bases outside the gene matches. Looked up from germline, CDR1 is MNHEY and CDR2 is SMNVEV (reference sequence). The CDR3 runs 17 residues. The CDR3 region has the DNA TGTGCCAGCAGTCTCGGGACAGGAGTATCACCTAACTATGGCTACACCTTC. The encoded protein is CASSLGTGVSPNYGYTF.

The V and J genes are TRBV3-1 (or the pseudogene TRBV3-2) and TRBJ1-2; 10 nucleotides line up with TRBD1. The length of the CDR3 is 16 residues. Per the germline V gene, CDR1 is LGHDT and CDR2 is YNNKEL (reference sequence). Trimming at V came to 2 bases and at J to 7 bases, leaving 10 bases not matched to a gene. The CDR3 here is CASSQSTGTGAFGYTF. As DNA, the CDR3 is TGTGCCAGCAGCCAAAGCACCGGGACAGGGGCCTTTGGCTACACCTTC.

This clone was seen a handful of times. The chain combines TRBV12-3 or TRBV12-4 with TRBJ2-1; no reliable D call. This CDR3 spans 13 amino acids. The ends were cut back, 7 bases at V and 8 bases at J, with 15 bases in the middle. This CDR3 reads CASISRVWDEQFF. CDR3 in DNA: TGTGCCAGCATTTCCCGGGTATGGGATGAGCAGTTCTTC.

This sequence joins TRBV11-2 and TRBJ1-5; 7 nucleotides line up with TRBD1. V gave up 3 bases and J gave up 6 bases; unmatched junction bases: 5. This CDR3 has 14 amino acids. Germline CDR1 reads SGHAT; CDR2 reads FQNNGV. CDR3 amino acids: CASSFGTVSQPQHF. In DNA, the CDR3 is TGTGCCAGCAGCTTTGGGACAGTGAGTCAGCCCCAGCATTTT.

The CDR3 DNA reads TGTGCCAGCAGCTTGGGACTAGCGGGAGGAGAGACCCAGTACTTC. This encodes CASSLGLAGGETQYF. This chain links TRBV5-6 with TRBJ2-5; TRBD2 aligns across 13 bases. From germline, CDR1 is SGHDT and CDR2 YYEEEE. Trimming removed 0 bases from V and 4 bases from J; junction bases left unmatched: 0. The CDR3 sequence is 15 residues long. The whole variable domain, filled in from reference TRBV5-6 and TRBJ2-5, reads DAGVTQSPTHLIKTRGQQVTLRCSPKSGHDTVSWYQQALGQGPQFIFQYYEEEERQRGNFPDRFSGHQFPNYSSELNVNALLLGDSALYLCASSLGLAGGETQYFGPGTRLLVL.

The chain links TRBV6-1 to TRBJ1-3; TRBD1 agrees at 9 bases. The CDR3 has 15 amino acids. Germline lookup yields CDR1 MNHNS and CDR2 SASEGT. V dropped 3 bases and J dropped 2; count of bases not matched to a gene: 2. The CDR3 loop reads CASSDRQGAGNTIYF. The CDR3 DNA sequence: TGTGCCAGCAGTGATAGACAGGGGGCTGGAAACACCATATATTTT.

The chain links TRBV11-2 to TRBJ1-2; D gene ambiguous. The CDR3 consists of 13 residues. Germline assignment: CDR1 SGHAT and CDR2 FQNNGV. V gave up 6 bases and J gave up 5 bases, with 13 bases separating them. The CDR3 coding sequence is TGTGCCAGCAGTCCTGGTGTACAGTATGGCTACACCTTC. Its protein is CASSPGVQYGYTF. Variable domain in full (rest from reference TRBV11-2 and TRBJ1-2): EAGVAQSPRYKIIEKRQSVAFWCNPISGHATLYWYQQILGQGPKLLIQFQNNGVVDDSQLPKDRFSAERLKGVDSTLKIQPAKLEDSAVYLCASSPGVQYGYTFGSGTRLTVV.

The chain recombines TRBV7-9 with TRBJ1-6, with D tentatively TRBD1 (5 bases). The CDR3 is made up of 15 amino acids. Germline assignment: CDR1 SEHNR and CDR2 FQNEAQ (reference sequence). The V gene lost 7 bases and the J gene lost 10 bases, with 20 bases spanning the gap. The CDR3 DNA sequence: TGTGCCAGCACGGCCGGGGGGGTAAGGTCCTCACCCCTCCACTTT. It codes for CASTAGGVRSSPLHF.

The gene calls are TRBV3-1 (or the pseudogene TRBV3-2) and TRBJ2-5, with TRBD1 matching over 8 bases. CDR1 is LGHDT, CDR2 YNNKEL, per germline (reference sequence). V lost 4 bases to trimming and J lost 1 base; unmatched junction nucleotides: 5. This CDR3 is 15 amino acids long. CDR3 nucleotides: TGTGCCAGCAGCCTTGGACAGGGCCCCCAAGAGACCCAGTACTTC. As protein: CASSLGQGPQETQYF.

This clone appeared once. This chain's CDR3 is CASSSGAQGLFF. The CDR3 DNA reads as TGTGCCAGCAGTTCCGGGGCCCAGGGGCTGTTTTTT. This sequence joins TRBV12-3 or TRBV12-4 and TRBJ1-4, with a possible D match to TRBD1 (6 bases). Deletions cut 4 bases from V and 14 bases from J, with 14 bases between. The CDR3 is 12 amino acids.

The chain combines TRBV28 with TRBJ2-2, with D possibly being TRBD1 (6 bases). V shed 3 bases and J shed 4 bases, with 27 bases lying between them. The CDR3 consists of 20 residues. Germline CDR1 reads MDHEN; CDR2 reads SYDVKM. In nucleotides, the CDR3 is TGTGCCAGCAGTTTTCTGGTTGTCCAGGGGAGAGCCGGTAGCACCGGGGAGCTGTTTTTT. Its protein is CASSFLVVQGRAGSTGELFF.

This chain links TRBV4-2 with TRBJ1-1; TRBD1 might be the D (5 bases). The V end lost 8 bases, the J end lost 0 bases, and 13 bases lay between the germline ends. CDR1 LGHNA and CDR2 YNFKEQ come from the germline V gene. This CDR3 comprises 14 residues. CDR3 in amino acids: CASRQPFMNTEAFF. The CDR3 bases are TGTGCCAGCCGACAGCCTTTTATGAACACTGAAGCTTTCTTT.

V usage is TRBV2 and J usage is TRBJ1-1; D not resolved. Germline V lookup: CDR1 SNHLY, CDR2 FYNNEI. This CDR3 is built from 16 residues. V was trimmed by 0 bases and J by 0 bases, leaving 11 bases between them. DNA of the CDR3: TGTGCCAGCAGTGAAGCGCTTCAACAGTTGAACACTGAAGCTTTCTTT. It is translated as CASSEALQQLNTEAFF.

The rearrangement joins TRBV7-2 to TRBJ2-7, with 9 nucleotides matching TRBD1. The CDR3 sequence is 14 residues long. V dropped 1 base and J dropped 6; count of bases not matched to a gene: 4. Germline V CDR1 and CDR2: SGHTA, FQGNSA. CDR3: CASSLGQGDSEQYF. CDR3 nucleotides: TGTGCCAGCAGCTTAGGACAGGGGGACAGCGAGCAGTACTTC.

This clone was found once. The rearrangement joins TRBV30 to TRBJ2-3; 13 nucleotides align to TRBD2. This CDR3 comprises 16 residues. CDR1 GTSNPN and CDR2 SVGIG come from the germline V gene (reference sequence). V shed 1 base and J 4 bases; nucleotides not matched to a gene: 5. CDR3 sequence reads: CAWSASTSGRADTQYF. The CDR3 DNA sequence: TGTGCCTGGAGTGCCTCTACTAGCGGGAGGGCAGATACGCAGTATTTT.

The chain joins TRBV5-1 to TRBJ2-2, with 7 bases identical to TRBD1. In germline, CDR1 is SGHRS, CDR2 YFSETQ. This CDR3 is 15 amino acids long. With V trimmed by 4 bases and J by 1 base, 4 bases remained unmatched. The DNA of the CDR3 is TGCGCCAGCAGCCCTGGGACAGTGAACACCGGGGAGCTGTTTTTT. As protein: CASSPGTVNTGELFF.

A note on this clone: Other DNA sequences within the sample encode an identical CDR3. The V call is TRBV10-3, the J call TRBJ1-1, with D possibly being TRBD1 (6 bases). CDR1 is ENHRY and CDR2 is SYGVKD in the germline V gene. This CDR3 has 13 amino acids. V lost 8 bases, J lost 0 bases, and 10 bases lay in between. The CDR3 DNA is TGTGCCATCCGAGGACAGTTGAACACTGAAGCTTTCTTT. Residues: CAIRGQLNTEAFF.

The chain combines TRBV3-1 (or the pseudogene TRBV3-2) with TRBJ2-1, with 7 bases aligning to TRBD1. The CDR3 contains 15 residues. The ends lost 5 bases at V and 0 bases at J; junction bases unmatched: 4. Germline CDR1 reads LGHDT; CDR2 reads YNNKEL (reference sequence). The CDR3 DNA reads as TGTGCCAGCAGCAGGGGGCACAGCTCCTACAATGAGCAGTTCTTC. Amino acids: CASSRGHSSYNEQFF.

CDR3 amino acids: CASSLFGSQISTDTQYF. The CDR3 nucleotides are TGTGCCAGCAGTTTATTTGGTTCTCAGATTAGCACAGATACGCAGTATTTT. The chain combines TRBV28 with TRBJ2-3; no reliable D call. V lost 1 base, J lost 0 bases, and 14 bases lay in between. Germline loops: CDR1 MDHEN, CDR2 SYDVKM. The CDR3 is 17 residues long. The entire variable domain, with the rest obtained from reference TRBV28 and TRBJ2-3, is as follows: DVKVTQSSRYLVKRTGEKVFLECVQDMDHENMFWYRQDPGLGLRLIYFSYDVKMKEKGDIPEGYSVSREKKERFSLILESASTNQTSMYLCASSLFGSQISTDTQYFGPGTRLTVL.